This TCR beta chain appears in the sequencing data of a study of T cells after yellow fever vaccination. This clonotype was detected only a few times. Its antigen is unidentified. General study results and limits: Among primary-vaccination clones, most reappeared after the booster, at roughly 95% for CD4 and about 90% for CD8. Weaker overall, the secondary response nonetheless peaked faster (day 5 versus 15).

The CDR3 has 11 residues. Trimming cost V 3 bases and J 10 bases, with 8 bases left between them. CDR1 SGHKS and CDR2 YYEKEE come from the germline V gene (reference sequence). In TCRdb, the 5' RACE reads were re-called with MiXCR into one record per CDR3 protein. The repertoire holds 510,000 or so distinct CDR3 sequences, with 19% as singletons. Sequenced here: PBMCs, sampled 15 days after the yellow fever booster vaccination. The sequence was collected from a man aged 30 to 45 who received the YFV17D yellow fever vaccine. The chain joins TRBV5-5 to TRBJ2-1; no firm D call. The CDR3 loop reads CASSSYGEQFF. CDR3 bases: TGTGCCAGCAGCTCATACGGGGAGCAGTTCTTC.